One sample yielded the 27 T cell receptor beta chains listed below, sequenced in a study of cytomegalovirus exposure and HLA in healthy donors. PCR used 60 Vbeta primers and 13 Jbeta primers. Profiling relied on immunoSEQ multiplex PCR, and the TCRdb table lists in-frame clones only, not all of them. The data show 95,000 to 150,000 clones, 65% to 80% seen once. Material for sequencing was PBMCs. The receptors were sampled from a man aged 25-40 years in good health and CMV-seronegative.

The V gene is TRBV7-9, the J gene TRBJ1-4; a possible D gene is TRBD1 (6 bases). V lost 2 bases and J 5 bases, leaving 15 bases between the germline ends. Germline V gene sequence: CDR1 SEHNR, CDR2 FQNEAQ (reference sequence). The CDR3 covers 16 residues. Written as DNA, the CDR3 is TGTGCCAGCAGCTTATATTCGACAGGAAAAAATGAAAAACTGTTTTTT. Translating gives CASSLYSTGKNEKLFF.

The sample holds a few counts of this clone. The chain uses TRBV7-6 and TRBJ2-3, with 13 nucleotides matching TRBD2. Per the germline V gene, CDR1 is SGHVS and CDR2 is FNYEAQ. V lost 8 bases, J lost 3 bases, and 5 bases stayed unmatched. CDR3 length: 15 amino acids. The CDR3 region has the DNA TGTGCCAGCGGCGGGACTAGCGGGGATACAGATACGCAGTATTTT. It encodes CASGGTSGDTDTQYF.

The gene calls are TRBV28 and TRBJ1-5, with D possibly being TRBD1 (6 bases). V gave up 5 bases and J gave up 6 bases, with 11 bases separating them. Germline assignment: CDR1 MDHEN and CDR2 SYDVKM. The CDR3 has 13 amino acids. The chain's CDR3 is CASSIGGGQPQHF. CDR3 coding DNA: TGTGCCAGCAGTATAGGGGGTGGTCAGCCCCAGCATTTT.

The chain employs TRBV7-3 and TRBJ2-1; 11 bases match TRBD2. The CDR3 covers 15 residues. Unmatched junction bases numbered 6, after V lost 5 bases and J lost 6 bases. From germline, CDR1 is SGHTA and CDR2 FQGTGA. The chain's CDR3 is CASSPLTSGANEQFF. In nucleotides, the CDR3 is TGTGCCAGCAGCCCCTTGACTAGCGGGGCCAATGAGCAGTTCTTC.

The chain has TRBV19 and TRBJ2-3, with TRBD2 as a possible D gene (6 bases). Germline-derived CDR1 and CDR2 are LNHDA and SQIVND (reference sequence). This CDR3 has 16 residues. The V end was cut by 5 bases, the J end by 0 bases, with 15 bases between. The CDR3 loop is CASSLPTSRSTDTQYF. CDR3 nucleotides: TGTGCCAGTAGTCTACCGACTAGTCGTAGCACAGATACGCAGTATTTT. The whole variable domain, filled in from reference TRBV19 and TRBJ2-3, reads DGGITQSPKYLFRKEGQNVTLSCEQNLNHDAMYWYRQDPGQGLRLIYYSQIVNDFQKGDIAEGYSVSREKKESFPLTVTSAQKNPTAFYLCASSLPTSRSTDTQYFGPGTRLTVL.

This chain connects TRBV4-2 to TRBJ2-7; 9 bases agree with TRBD2. The germline V gene has CDR1 LGHNA and CDR2 YNFKEQ. CDR3 length: 14 amino acids. V lost 3 bases, J lost 3 bases, and 3 bases stayed unmatched. The CDR3 sequence: CASSHNSGSYEQYF. The CDR3 region has the DNA TGTGCCAGCAGCCATAATAGCGGGAGCTACGAGCAGTACTTC.

This chain connects TRBV5-1 to TRBJ2-7; unclear D gene. This CDR3 region has 12 residues. Germline-derived CDR1 and CDR2 are SGHRS and YFSETQ. V lost 3 bases and J 3 bases, leaving 7 bases between the germline ends. The CDR3 bases are TGCGCCAGCAGCTCAAAACACTACGAGCAGTACTTC. It codes for CASSSKHYEQYF.

The chain combines TRBV2 with TRBJ1-6, with D possibly being TRBD1 (5 bases). Looked up from germline, CDR1 is SNHLY and CDR2 is FYNNEI. The CDR3 length is 15 residues. V lost 1 base and J lost 10, with 14 bases in between. The CDR3 sequence: CASSEGWGGRSPLHF. DNA for the CDR3: TGTGCCAGCAGTGAAGGTTGGGGGGGTCGATCACCCCTCCACTTT.

The chain recombines TRBV6-5 with TRBJ2-7; 9 bases map to TRBD1. Trimming removed 4 bases from V and 4 bases from J; junction bases left unmatched: 5. Germline loops: CDR1 MNHEY, CDR2 SVGAGI. This CDR3 spans 14 amino acids. The CDR3 loop reads CASSLDRGAYEQYF. The CDR3 bases are TGTGCCAGCAGTTTGGACAGGGGTGCTTACGAGCAGTACTTC.

The rearrangement uses TRBV28 and TRBJ1-1; maybe TRBD1 (5 bases). The CDR3 has 13 amino acids. The germline V and J ends were trimmed by 8 bases and 0 bases, with 10 bases remaining between them. Germline V gene data show CDR1 as MDHEN and CDR2 as SYDVKM. CDR3 in amino acids: CASCRQMNTEAFF. For the CDR3, the DNA is TGTGCCAGCTGTAGACAGATGAACACTGAAGCTTTCTTT.

The CDR3 spells CASSLSSGSNTEAFF. CDR3 bases: TGTGCCAGCAGCTTATCTTCGGGGTCGAACACTGAAGCTTTCTTT. This chain connects TRBV7-2 to TRBJ1-1; D remains ambiguous. The germline gives CDR1 SGHTA, CDR2 FQGNSA. V was trimmed by 2 bases and J by 1 base, leaving 11 bases between them. The CDR3 extends over 15 amino acids.

The chain joins TRBV18 to TRBJ1-2; D might be TRBD1 (6 bases). The CDR3 has 13 residues. Per germline, CDR1 KGHSH and CDR2 LQKENI. Deletions cut 1 base from V and 6 bases from J, with 9 bases between. Here the CDR3 DNA reads TGTGCCAGCTCACCACTGGCAGGGGATGGCTACACCTTC. This gives the protein CASSPLAGDGYTF.

V gene TRBV7-9 combines with J gene TRBJ2-7, with 9 bases fitting TRBD1. The germline V gene encodes CDR1 SEHNR and CDR2 FQNEAQ (reference sequence). The CDR3 length is 16 residues. The V segment lost 2 bases and the J segment 1 base; nucleotides outside the gene matches: 6. For the CDR3, the DNA is TGTGCCAGCAGCTTAAGGTCGGGACAGGGTTCCTACGAGCAGTACTTC. Its protein product is CASSLRSGQGSYEQYF. Using reference TRBV7-9 and TRBJ2-7 for the parts outside the CDR3, the full variable domain is DTGVSQNPRHKITKRGQNVTFRCDPISEHNRLYWYRQTLGQGPEFLTYFQNEAQLEKSRLLSDRFSAERPKGSFSTLEIQRTEQGDSAMYLCASSLRSGQGSYEQYFGPGTRLTVT.

This clone was observed a single time. The chain employs TRBV19 and TRBJ2-7, with D maybe TRBD2 (5 bases). Per the germline V gene, CDR1 is LNHDA and CDR2 is SQIVND (reference sequence). There are 16 residues in the CDR3. The V end was cut by 5 bases, the J end by 1 base, with 18 bases between. For the CDR3, the DNA is TGTGCCAGTAGTTCCCGATCAGCGGACCTATCCTACGAGCAGTACTTC. Translated, it gives CASSSRSADLSYEQYF.

The CDR3 region is CASSQEVGSNYGYTF. In DNA, the CDR3 is TGTGCCAGCAGCCAAGAGGTTGGCTCTAACTATGGCTACACCTTC. The genes are TRBV4-2 and TRBJ1-2, with no clear D. Germline V gene data show CDR1 as LGHNA and CDR2 as YNFKEQ. V was cut by 0 bases and J by 0 bases, with 8 bases left in between. CDR3 length equals 15 residues.

The chain carries TRBV27 and TRBJ2-3; TRBD2 is a possible D gene (6 bases). With 8 bases removed from V and 1 base from J, the gap between germline ends came to 13 bases. Germline CDR1 and CDR2: MNHEY and SMNVEV (reference sequence). The CDR3 extends over 14 amino acids. CDR3 sequence reads: CASGMGGGTDTQYF. CDR3 DNA: TGTGCCAGCGGCATGGGGGGAGGCACAGATACGCAGTATTTT.

This rearrangement joins TRBV6-4 to TRBJ2-7; D may be TRBD1 (7 bases). Germline CDR1 and CDR2: MRHNA and SNTAGT. V lost 5 bases, J lost 2 bases, and 16 bases lay in between. This CDR3 contains 15 residues. The CDR3 DNA reads as TGTGCCAGCAGTTCAGCAGGGGGGCCAACCTACGAGCAGTACTTC. This translates into CASSSAGGPTYEQYF.

The chain has TRBV5-4 and TRBJ2-7; 8 positions match TRBD2. Trimming took 2 bases from V and 7 from J; bases not matched to a gene: 8. The CDR3 contains 14 residues. The germline V gene encodes CDR1 SGHNT and CDR2 YYREEE (reference sequence). The CDR3 sequence: CASSFRQVAGEQYF. The CDR3, as DNA: TGTGCCAGCAGCTTCCGACAGGTAGCGGGGGAGCAGTACTTC.

CDR3 bases: TGTGCCAGCACAAGGGCCCGGGGTGAAAAACTGTTTTTT. It translates to CASTRARGEKLFF. V is TRBV2 and J is TRBJ1-4; D not resolved. The V and J ends lost 7 bases and 7 bases respectively, with 13 bases between them. This CDR3 is built from 13 residues. Per germline, CDR1 SNHLY and CDR2 FYNNEI.

The rearrangement links TRBV25-1 to TRBJ1-2, with D possibly matching TRBD1 (6 bases). V lost 4 bases and J 11 bases, leaving 20 bases between the germline ends. The CDR3 runs to 14 residues. CDR1 is MGHDK, CDR2 SYGVNS, per germline. The CDR3 loop reads CASSGTAAAKGYTF. The CDR3 DNA follows: TGTGCCAGCAGTGGGACAGCGGCCGCAAAGGGATACACCTTC.

The rearrangement links TRBV7-6 to TRBJ2-5; 7 bases map to TRBD1. Near its end, the DNA agrees better with TRBJ2-7, so the J call may be wrong. This CDR3 is built from 14 residues. Per the germline V gene, CDR1 is SGHVS and CDR2 is FNYEAQ. This CDR3 reads CASSSGTAYYEQYF. CDR3 sequence (DNA): TGTGCCAGCAGCTCCGGGACAGCGTACTACGAGCAGTACTTC.

CDR3 residues: CAIGTDSGNTIYF. The CDR3 region has the DNA TGTGCCATCGGAACCGACAGCGGAAACACCATATATTTT. J is TRBJ1-3 and V is TRBV7-7; weak D call: TRBD1 (5 bases). CDR1 is SSHAT and CDR2 is FNYEAQ in the germline V gene (reference sequence). V was pared by 10 bases and J by 4 bases, with 14 bases between. The CDR3 has 13 residues.

The CDR3 here is CASLHRDGELFF. CDR3 nucleotide sequence: TGTGCCAGCCTGCATAGAGACGGGGAGCTGTTTTTT. The V and J genes are TRBV5-4 and TRBJ2-2; no definite D call. V lost 7 bases, J lost 7 bases, and 11 bases lay in between. The CDR3 length is 12 residues. Germline V gene lookup returns CDR1 SGHNT and CDR2 YYREEE (reference sequence).

The chain couples TRBV11-3 to TRBJ1-5; D remains ambiguous. The CDR3 loop spans 16 amino acids. Trimming stripped 0 bases from V and 2 bases from J, with 11 bases between. CDR1 is SGHNT and CDR2 is YENEEA in the germline V gene. The CDR3 DNA is TGTGCCAGCAGCTTAGATCGAGGGAATGGCAATCAGCCCCAGCATTTT. Its translation: CASSLDRGNGNQPQHF.

CDR3 bases: TGCGCCAGCAGCATGGAGCGGGCTAATGAAAAACTGTTTTTT. Amino acid sequence: CASSMERANEKLFF. V usage is TRBV5-1 and J usage is TRBJ1-4; no clear D. The length of the CDR3 is 14 residues. Trimming cost V 4 bases and J 3 bases, with 10 bases left between them. The germline gives CDR1 SGHRS, CDR2 YFSETQ.

This clone has a handful of counts. The rearrangement joins TRBV5-1 to TRBJ1-2; 8 nucleotides line up with TRBD1. V lost 4 bases, J lost 7 bases, and 15 bases stayed unmatched. CDR3 length: 16 residues. Germline V CDR1 and CDR2: SGHRS, YFSETQ. Here the CDR3 reads CASSPRWGLDRAGYTF. The CDR3, as DNA: TGCGCCAGCAGCCCACGGTGGGGTTTGGACAGGGCTGGCTACACCTTC.

This clone was counted a few times. This rearrangement joins TRBV7-3 to TRBJ2-5, with D possibly being TRBD1 (5 bases). V lost 5 bases and J lost 4, with 17 bases in between. The CDR3 is 15 residues long. The germline CDR1 and CDR2 sequences are SGHTA and FQGTGA. The CDR3 loop reads CASSPKGWGGETQYF. The CDR3 DNA reads as TGTGCCAGCAGCCCCAAAGGTTGGGGCGGAGAGACCCAGTACTTC.